This T cell receptor beta chain is drawn from a study of blood T cell repertoires in COVID-19. Per the study methods: Estimates of nucleated cell counts were drawn from the amplification of reference gene primers. Repertoires were generated with immunoSEQ multiplex PCR, while TCRdb's copy carries only in-frame clones and drops some. Clone size and V and J calls were adopted from that table, with D and trimming inferred from the DNA. The sample records hundreds of thousands of clones, around 84% being singletons. The length of the CDR3 is 12 residues. Trimming took 4 bases from V and 7 from J, leaving 7 bases between them. Germline CDR1 reads MGHRA; CDR2 reads YSYEKL.

Sample: peripheral blood. The receptor was isolated from a man between 65 and 80 years old with acute or convalescent COVID-19. V and J are TRBV4-1 and TRBJ1-4; a weak D match, TRBD1 (6 bases). CDR3 DNA sequence: TGCGCCAGCAGCCCCAGGGGTGAAAAACTGTTTTTT. Encoded protein: CASSPRGEKLFF.